The entry that follows covers one T cell receptor (beta chain) sequence. Its specificity is not known. Germline V gives CDR1 SGHRS, CDR2 YFSETQ. Trimming left V 4 bases short and J 3 bases short, with 20 bases between. The CDR3 sequence is 18 residues long. This record belongs to a study of T cell responses to AZD1222 COVID-19 vaccine. Whole-study findings and limits: Most donors were white British and more were female, and clonal diversity was possibly underestimated.

Data came from immunoSEQ multiplex PCR; TCRdb stores just in-frame clones and leaves some out. The data contain about 73,000 clones, roughly 87% of them seen just once; the ten biggest clones take up 9% to 9.5%. The chain uses TRBV5-1 and TRBJ1-6, with TRBD1 as a possible D gene (6 bases). Sequenced here: peripheral blood, sampled 28 days after the second AZD1222 dose. The receptor was isolated from an adult who received the AZD1222 COVID-19 vaccine. The CDR3 DNA reads as TGCGCCAGCAGCGATGGGGGTAGGGGGTCCAGCTATAATTCACCCCTCCACTTT. Protein sequence: CASSDGGRGSSYNSPLHF.